These 32 T cell receptor beta chains came from one sample sequenced in a study of T-cell reconstitution after alpha-beta-depleted transplantation in children. The TCRbeta library incorporated unique molecular identifiers. TCRdb independently ran MiXCR on the PCR reads; one entry per CDR3 protein. The sample shows 750,000 to 950,000 distinct CDR3 sequences, about 15% of them seen only once. The sample consisted of PBMCs, mostly from graft donor cells, taken 360 days after TCRalphabeta/CD19-depleted stem cell transplant. The receptors come from a male patient younger than 18 who had a stem cell transplant for acute lymphoblastic leukemia, so the T cells may come from the graft donor.

The CDR3 protein is CASSVAGGGAVYNEQFF. DNA for the CDR3: TGTGCCAGCAGCGTTGCTGGGGGGGGCGCCGTATACAATGAGCAGTTCTTC. The chain couples TRBV9 to TRBJ2-1; perhaps TRBD2 as D (7 bases). V was cut by 2 bases and J by 4 bases, with 19 bases left in between. CDR3 length equals 17 residues. Germline loops: CDR1 SGDLS, CDR2 YYNGEE.

This chain connects TRBV12-3 or TRBV12-4 to TRBJ2-7; 9 bases line up with TRBD1. CDR3 size: 14 residues. V trimming: 5 bases; J trimming: 4 bases; junction bases outside the gene matches: 6. CDR3 DNA: TGTGCCAGCAGTAGGACAGGGGCCGCTTACGAGCAGTACTTC. Amino acids: CASSRTGAAYEQYF.

This clonotype has a count of ten or more. The chain is built from TRBV10-2 and TRBJ2-5; D perhaps matches TRBD2 (5 bases). This CDR3 is built from 13 residues. CDR1 is WSHSY and CDR2 is SAAADI in the germline V gene. The V end was cut by 5 bases, the J end by 3 bases, with 10 bases between. The CDR3 loop reads CASSLTGKETQYF. The CDR3 coding sequence is TGCGCCAGCAGTCTGACGGGAAAAGAGACCCAGTACTTC.

V usage is TRBV5-1 and J usage is TRBJ2-2; D gene uncertain. The CDR3 runs to 11 residues. Looked up from germline, CDR1 is SGHRS and CDR2 is YFSETQ. Between the trimmed V and J ends, which lost 4 bases and 9 bases, there was a span of 7 bases. The CDR3 here is CASSTDRELFF. The CDR3 DNA follows: TGCGCCAGCAGCACCGACCGGGAGCTGTTTTTT.

This chain uses TRBV29-1 with TRBJ2-7; no definite D call. The CDR3 consists of 14 residues. Looked up from germline, CDR1 is SQVTM and CDR2 is ANQGSEA. Deletions cut 0 bases from V and 0 bases from J, with 9 bases between. CDR3 sequence: CSVEDKGTSYEQYF. The CDR3 region has the DNA TGCAGCGTTGAAGATAAGGGCACCTCCTACGAGCAGTACTTC.

The chain recombines TRBV6-1 with TRBJ1-2; D is undetermined. The length of the CDR3 is 13 residues. The germline V gene encodes CDR1 MNHNS and CDR2 SASEGT. Trimming removed 3 bases at V and 4 bases at J, with 9 bases between. The CDR3 DNA follows: TGTGCCAGCAGTGAGGGGATGAGCTATGGCTACACCTTC. Amino acid sequence: CASSEGMSYGYTF.

Only a few counts were recorded for this clonotype. This chain connects TRBV5-1 to TRBJ2-2; 11 bases are shared with TRBD2. V shed 1 base and J 6 bases; nucleotides not matched to a gene: 2. The CDR3 runs 15 residues. The germline V gene encodes CDR1 SGHRS and CDR2 YFSETQ. In nucleotides, the CDR3 is TGCGCCAGCAGCTTGAATAGCGGGAGGGCCGGGGAGCTGTTTTTT. This encodes CASSLNSGRAGELFF.

V usage is TRBV5-6 and J usage is TRBJ2-7; 8 nucleotides agree with TRBD2. In germline, CDR1 is SGHDT, CDR2 YYEEEE. There are 14 residues in the CDR3. J was trimmed by 2 bases and V by 1 base; bases with no gene match: 2. CDR3 in DNA: TGTGCCAGCAGCTTGTCACTAGCGGCCTACGAGCAGTACTTC. Encoded protein: CASSLSLAAYEQYF.

The rearrangement uses TRBV7-6 and TRBJ2-2; 7 positions match TRBD2. The CDR3 covers 16 residues. Germline V gene data show CDR1 as SGHVS and CDR2 as FNYEAQ. V shed 2 bases, J shed 3 bases, and the junction held 6 bases outside the gene matches. The CDR3 sequence is CASSLIPGGYTGELFF. The CDR3 DNA reads as TGTGCCAGCAGCTTAATCCCCGGGGGGTACACCGGGGAGCTGTTTTTT.

This CDR3 reads CASSLSGLISYEQYF. CDR3 DNA sequence: TGCGCCAGCAGCTTGTCCGGCCTCATCTCCTACGAGCAGTACTTC. V is TRBV5-1 and J is TRBJ2-7; no firm D call. The CDR3 spans 15 residues. V lost 1 base, J lost 0 bases, and 11 bases lay in between. CDR1 is SGHRS, CDR2 YFSETQ, per germline.

This clonotype was counted ten times or more. The chain is built from TRBV4-1 and TRBJ1-1, with 7 bases matching TRBD1. J gave up 1 base and V 3 bases, and 8 bases lay outside the gene matches. The CDR3 covers 16 residues. Germline CDR1 MGHRA, CDR2 YSYEKL. CDR3 in amino acids: CASSQYTGTANTEAFF. The CDR3 bases are TGCGCCAGCAGCCAGTATACCGGGACAGCGAACACTGAAGCTTTCTTT.

This clonotype was picked up a small number of times. V and J are TRBV11-2 and TRBJ2-2; 7 positions match TRBD2. The germline V gene has CDR1 SGHAT and CDR2 FQNNGV. There are 17 residues in the CDR3. Trimming cost V 8 bases and J 4 bases; bases outside gene matches: 16. CDR3 sequence reads: CASLRRGTSVITGELFF. The CDR3 DNA sequence: TGTGCCAGCCTTCGACGTGGTACTAGCGTCATCACCGGGGAGCTGTTTTTT.

The chain recombines TRBV29-1 with TRBJ2-1; 11 nucleotides align to TRBD2. CDR3 size: 17 residues. J gave up 8 bases and V 6 bases, and 18 bases lay outside the gene matches. Germline lookup yields CDR1 SQVTM and CDR2 ANQGSEA. The CDR3 region is CSVPALLAGAWSDEQFF. DNA for the CDR3: TGCAGCGTCCCCGCCTTACTAGCGGGAGCCTGGTCCGATGAGCAGTTCTTC.

The table lists this clonotype with a few counts. This chain uses TRBV12-3 or TRBV12-4 with TRBJ2-7, with TRBD2 identical over 13 bases. The CDR3 has 19 amino acids. V lost 1 base to trimming and J lost 2 bases; unmatched junction nucleotides: 11. CDR3 region: CASSLGLGFGLAGAYEQYF. The CDR3 DNA is TGTGCCAGCAGTTTAGGCCTAGGCTTTGGACTAGCGGGAGCCTACGAGCAGTACTTC.

This clonotype has more than one count but fewer than ten. The chain recombines TRBV12-3 or TRBV12-4 with TRBJ1-2, with 8 nucleotides matching TRBD1. This CDR3 comprises 15 residues. J was trimmed by 4 bases and V by 4 bases; bases with no gene match: 8. DNA of the CDR3: TGTGCCAGCAGTTCTAGGGCAGGGGGCGTCTATGGCTACACCTTC. Translated, it gives CASSSRAGGVYGYTF.

J is TRBJ2-1 and V is TRBV20-1, with 10 positions matching TRBD2. The V segment lost 2 bases and the J segment 4 bases; nucleotides outside the gene matches: 11. The germline V gene has CDR1 DFQATT and CDR2 SNEGSKA (reference sequence). CDR3 length: 17 residues. Written as DNA, the CDR3 is TGCAGTGCTAGACCCGATATAGCGGGGGGCCGTTACAATGAGCAGTTCTTC. Translated, it gives CSARPDIAGGRYNEQFF.

This clonotype has a count of ten or more. The CDR3 coding sequence is TGTGCCAGCAGTTTCCCCCGGACAGGTAACACTGAAGCTTTCTTT. Its protein is CASSFPRTGNTEAFF. J is TRBJ1-1 and V is TRBV12-3 or TRBV12-4; 7 nucleotides agree with TRBD1. The CDR3 runs 15 residues. Germline trimming cut 3 bases from V and 2 bases from J; bases unmatched to any gene: 6.

The chain combines TRBV7-3 with TRBJ2-1, with 9 bases identical to TRBD2. The length of the CDR3 is 18 residues. Per the germline V gene, CDR1 is SGHTA and CDR2 is FQGTGA. V shed 2 bases, J shed 0 bases, and the junction held 8 bases outside the gene matches. The CDR3 DNA is TGTGCCAGCAGCTTATCTGCGGGAGGGTCGAACTCCTACAATGAGCAGTTCTTC. As protein: CASSLSAGGSNSYNEQFF.

This clonotype appeared many times. This chain connects TRBV12-3 or TRBV12-4 to TRBJ2-4, with 8 bases identical to TRBD1. V gave up 5 bases and J gave up 13 bases; unmatched junction bases: 4. This CDR3 is built from 11 residues. This CDR3 is CASSHGQGQYF. For the CDR3, the DNA is TGTGCCAGCAGTCACGGACAGGGACAGTACTTC.

This clonotype has just a few counts. J is TRBJ1-2 and V is TRBV12-3 or TRBV12-4; 9 bases map to TRBD1. Unmatched junction bases numbered 2, after V lost 5 bases and J lost 4 bases. The CDR3 contains 13 residues. The CDR3 DNA reads as TGTGCCAGCAGTAGACAGGGGGGCTATGGCTACACCTTC. Protein sequence: CASSRQGGYGYTF.

The chain has TRBV27 and TRBJ2-5, with D perhaps TRBD1 (7 bases). Trimming pared 8 bases from V and 2 bases from J, leaving 18 bases between. The CDR3 loop spans 15 amino acids. Germline loops: CDR1 MNHEY, CDR2 SMNVEV (reference sequence). The CDR3 loop is CASWTLGGQQETQYF. CDR3 bases: TGTGCCAGCTGGACCTTGGGGGGACAGCAAGAGACCCAGTACTTC.

This chain links TRBV3-1 with TRBJ2-7; 9 bases match TRBD2. Germline CDR1 and CDR2: LGHDT and YNNKEL (reference sequence). J lost 6 bases, V lost 7 bases, and 13 bases had no gene match. This CDR3 contains 15 residues. CDR3 in DNA: TGTGCCAGCACCCTTAACTTAGCGGGAGTTGGCGAGCAGTACTTC. Its translation is CASTLNLAGVGEQYF.

The chain employs TRBV11-1 and TRBJ1-1; D gene unclear. V dropped 2 bases and J dropped 0 bases, with 16 bases sitting between them. Germline V gene lookup returns CDR1 SGHAT and CDR2 FQDESV (reference sequence). The CDR3 sequence is 17 residues long. CDR3 nucleotide sequence: TGTGCCAGCAGCTTAAAACGGCTGTTTGACATGAACACTGAAGCTTTCTTT. It encodes CASSLKRLFDMNTEAFF. The full variable domain, with the rest looked up from reference TRBV11-1 and TRBJ1-1, is EAEVAQSPRYKITEKSQAVAFWCDPISGHATLYWYRQILGQGPELLVQFQDESVVDDSQLPKDRFSAERLKGVDSTLKIQPAELGDSAMYLCASSLKRLFDMNTEAFFGQGTRLTVV.

This clonotype was seen a few times. The chain is built from TRBV12-3 or TRBV12-4 and TRBJ2-3, with D perhaps TRBD1 or TRBD2 (5 bases each). The ends were cut back, 3 bases at V and 1 base at J, with 11 bases in the middle. The CDR3 is 15 residues long. The CDR3 reads CASSFGRGGTDTQYF. CDR3 bases: TGTGCCAGCAGTTTTGGGAGAGGGGGCACAGATACGCAGTATTTT.

J is TRBJ2-3 and V is TRBV7-6; 16 bases fit TRBD2. CDR3 size: 15 residues. V lost 3 bases and J lost 8; bases outside the gene matches: 2. Germline V lookup: CDR1 SGHVS, CDR2 FNYEAQ. The CDR3 DNA reads as TGTGCCAGCAGCTTGGGACTAGCGGGAGGGACTACGCAGTATTTT. This sequence encodes CASSLGLAGGTTQYF.

Here the CDR3 DNA reads TGTGCCAGCAGTTACCGTCGAGGGTACCAAGAGACCCAGTACTTC. Residues: CASSYRRGYQETQYF. The chain couples TRBV6-5 to TRBJ2-5, with D possibly TRBD2 on 5 matching bases. Germline CDR1 MNHEY, CDR2 SVGAGI. V lost 2 bases to trimming and J lost 0 bases, with 10 bases between them. CDR3 size: 15 residues.

The rearrangement uses TRBV12-3 or TRBV12-4 and TRBJ1-5, with a possible D match to TRBD1 (6 bases). The CDR3 is 13 residues long. Trimming took 7 bases from V and 2 from J, leaving 9 bases between them. Here the CDR3 DNA reads TGTGCCAGCAAGGGGGGTGGCAATCAGCCCCAGCATTTT. It is translated as CASKGGGNQPQHF.

The chain is built from TRBV7-9 and TRBJ2-5; tentative D call: TRBD1 (6 bases). CDR3 length: 13 residues. Germline V lookup: CDR1 SEHNR, CDR2 FQNEAQ (reference sequence). Trimming shortened V by 6 bases and J by 2 bases, and 10 bases separated the two germline ends. The CDR3 loop is CASRDGQQETQYF. The CDR3, as DNA: TGTGCCAGCAGAGATGGACAGCAAGAGACCCAGTACTTC.

Many counts were recorded for this clonotype. The chain couples TRBV10-3 to TRBJ1-1; TRBD1 aligns across 7 bases. After removal of 6 bases from V and 1 base from J, the junction contained 2 bases not matched to a gene. CDR3 length: 13 amino acids. Germline CDR1 reads ENHRY; CDR2 reads SYGVKD. The CDR3 nucleotides read TGTGCCATCAGGGGGACAGAGAACACTGAAGCTTTCTTT. This codes for CAIRGTENTEAFF.

This clonotype has just a few counts. V is TRBV29-1 and J is TRBJ2-3, with no clear D. The CDR3 covers 9 residues. V was clipped by 6 bases and J by 7 bases, with 5 bases between them. Germline CDR1 reads SQVTM; CDR2 reads ANQGSEA. The CDR3 sequence: CSVGYTQYF. The CDR3 DNA is TGCAGCGTCGGCTATACGCAGTATTTT.

The rearrangement joins TRBV2 to TRBJ2-1; 8 bases map to TRBD2. The ends lost 4 bases at V and 0 bases at J; junction bases unmatched: 5. This CDR3 has 16 residues. Germline V gene data show CDR1 as SNHLY and CDR2 as FYNNEI. The CDR3 loop is CASSGPGGSSYNEQFF. CDR3 sequence (DNA): TGTGCCAGCAGTGGACCGGGAGGGAGCTCCTACAATGAGCAGTTCTTC. The full variable domain, rest sourced from reference TRBV2 and TRBJ2-1, is EPEVTQTPSHQVTQMGQEVILRCVPISNHLYFYWYRQILGQKVEFLVSFYNNEISEKSEIFDDQFSVERPDGSNFTLKIRSTKLEDSAMYFCASSGPGGSSYNEQFFGPGTRLTVL.

V is TRBV7-6 and J is TRBJ1-4; 9 bases are a match to TRBD1. The CDR3 consists of 16 residues. The germline CDR1 and CDR2 sequences are SGHVS and FNYEAQ. J was trimmed by 9 bases and V by 5 bases; bases with no gene match: 13. CDR3 sequence reads: CASSAYNRDRAQKLFF. CDR3 DNA sequence: TGTGCCAGCAGCGCATACAACCGGGACAGGGCACAAAAACTGTTTTTT. Based on the CDR3 plus reference TRBV7-6 and TRBJ1-4, the full variable domain is GAGVSQSPRYKVTKRGQDVALRCDPISGHVSLYWYRQALGQGPEFLTYFNYEAQQDKSGLPNDRFSAERPEGSISTLTIQRTEQRDSAMYRCASSAYNRDRAQKLFFGSGTQLSVL.